The 21 T cell receptor beta chains below come from one sample, sequenced in a study of blood T cell repertoires in COVID-19. TCRdb's copy holds only in-frame clones and misses some; the assay was immunoSEQ multiplex PCR. The sample gives more than 25,000 clones, 55% to 80% of which show up once; 17% is in the top ten. The sample was peripheral blood. The receptors originated from a human donor in a cohort sampled during active COVID-19.

The chain recombines TRBV6-4 with TRBJ2-2; 15 nucleotides match TRBD2. CDR1 is MRHNA and CDR2 is SNTAGT in the germline V gene. CDR3 length: 18 amino acids. The J segment lost 2 bases and the V segment lost 6 bases, leaving 7 bases of the junction unmatched. DNA for the CDR3: TGTGCCAGCAGCCGCGGGACTAGCGGGGGGATAAACACCGGGGAGCTGTTTTTT. Its protein product is CASSRGTSGGINTGELFF.

The chain employs TRBV18 and TRBJ1-3, with 9 bases fitting TRBD1. The CDR3 length is 17 residues. Per the germline V gene, CDR1 is KGHSH and CDR2 is LQKENI. V was clipped by 4 bases and J by 2 bases; unmatched bases: 9. For the CDR3, the DNA is TGTGCCAGCTCACTGGGGACAGGGAGTTCAGCTGGAAACACCATATATTTT. This codes for CASSLGTGSSAGNTIYF.

The chain couples TRBV30 to TRBJ2-5; 10 nucleotides match TRBD2. CDR3 length: 13 residues. CDR1 is GTSNPN, CDR2 SVGIG, per germline (reference sequence). The V gene end was trimmed by 2 bases and the J gene end by 8 bases; junction bases not matched to a gene: 5. The CDR3 nucleotides read TGTGCCTGGAGTTCCGGGACTAGCGAAACCCAGTACTTC. This gives the protein CAWSSGTSETQYF.

This chain joins TRBV5-6 and TRBJ2-7; D is unresolved. The CDR3 covers 13 residues. V was shortened by 1 base and J by 3 bases, with 8 bases between the two germline ends. CDR1 and CDR2 from the germline V gene are SGHDT and YYEEEE. As DNA, the CDR3 is TGTGCCAGCAGCTTGAACAAAGTCTACGAGCAGTACTTC. It is translated as CASSLNKVYEQYF.

V gene TRBV6-2 or TRBV6-3 combines with J gene TRBJ2-7, with D possibly TRBD1 on 5 matching bases. V was cut by 7 bases and J by 5 bases, with 21 bases left in between. Germline V gives CDR1 MNHEY, CDR2 SVGEGT. This CDR3 contains 15 residues. The CDR3 protein is CASTPTARALNEQYF. The CDR3 coding sequence is TGTGCCAGCACCCCCACGGCCAGGGCCCTTAACGAGCAGTACTTC.

This clone was counted between two and nine times. J is TRBJ1-5 and V is TRBV9; D possibly corresponds to TRBD1 (5 bases). Germline V gene lookup returns CDR1 SGDLS and CDR2 YYNGEE. CDR3 size: 14 residues. The germline V and J ends were trimmed by 4 bases and 6 bases, with 14 bases remaining between them. Here the CDR3 DNA reads TGTGCCAGCAGCCCTGGGATGGGGGGTCAGCCCCAGCATTTT. It codes for CASSPGMGGQPQHF.

DNA for the CDR3: TGTGCCAGCAGCTTAAGGGTAGCGCAACCTCAAGAGACCCAGTACTTC. Translated, it gives CASSLRVAQPQETQYF. The V gene is TRBV13, the J gene TRBJ2-5; tentatively, D is TRBD2 (5 bases). V dropped 2 bases and J dropped 2 bases, with 15 bases sitting between them. The CDR3 spans 16 residues. Germline V lookup: CDR1 PRHDT, CDR2 FYEKMQ (reference sequence).

The rearrangement uses TRBV10-3 and TRBJ2-6; 7 bases match TRBD1. The CDR3 covers 18 residues. Per the germline V gene, CDR1 is ENHRY and CDR2 is SYGVKD. V dropped 7 bases and J dropped 0; count of bases not matched to a gene: 12. CDR3 DNA sequence: TGTGCCATCACTCCTCGGGACAGAAGAGTCTCTGGGGCCAACGTCCTGACTTTC. Its translation: CAITPRDRRVSGANVLTF.

A few counts support this clone. The J gene is TRBJ2-2, the V gene TRBV4-1, with 14 bases that match TRBD2. The CDR3 extends over 19 amino acids. V trimming: 0 bases; J trimming: 1 base; junction bases outside the gene matches: 4. CDR1 and CDR2 from the germline V gene are MGHRA and YSYEKL. The CDR3 DNA reads as TGCGCCAGCAGCCAAGAATCGGGACTAGCGGGGGTGAACACCGGGGAGCTGTTTTTT. It specifies CASSQESGLAGVNTGELFF.

The chain couples TRBV5-5 to TRBJ2-1; 9 bases match TRBD2. CDR3 length: 14 amino acids. V was clipped by 5 bases and J by 6 bases; unmatched bases: 6. Germline V gene lookup returns CDR1 SGHKS and CDR2 YYEKEE (reference sequence). The DNA of the CDR3 is TGTGCCAGCAGGGACGGACTAGCGAGCAATGAGCAGTTCTTC. It yields the protein CASRDGLASNEQFF.

J is TRBJ1-5 and V is TRBV7-2; D possibly corresponds to TRBD1 (5 bases). Between the trimmed V and J ends, which lost 1 base and 5 bases, there was a span of 9 bases. CDR1 SGHTA and CDR2 FQGNSA come from the germline V gene. The CDR3 covers 14 residues. The CDR3 loop reads CASSLVGGDQPQHF. The CDR3 nucleotides are TGTGCCAGCAGCTTAGTCGGGGGTGATCAGCCCCAGCATTTT.

This clone was counted a single time. J is TRBJ1-2 and V is TRBV3-1 (or the pseudogene TRBV3-2), with D hard to call. Germline assignment: CDR1 LGHDT and CDR2 YNNKEL (reference sequence). CDR3 length: 13 residues. V lost 1 base and J 4 bases, leaving 7 bases between the germline ends. The CDR3 coding sequence is TGTGCCAGCAGCCAAGGGGCCTCCTATGGCTACACCTTC. Amino acids: CASSQGASYGYTF.

This clone came up a few times. The V call is TRBV7-8, the J call TRBJ1-2; tentative D call: TRBD1 (6 bases). Looked up from germline, CDR1 is SGHVS and CDR2 is FQNEAQ. This CDR3 has 17 residues. Between the trimmed V and J ends, which lost 1 base and 2 bases, there was a span of 17 bases. The CDR3 region has the DNA TGTGCCAGCAGCTTAGTTCCTAAGGGGGGGCCGAACTATGGCTACACCTTC. The encoded protein is CASSLVPKGGPNYGYTF.

This rearrangement joins TRBV28 to TRBJ1-5, with D perhaps TRBD1 (5 bases). Germline assignment: CDR1 MDHEN and CDR2 SYDVKM. V lost 5 bases and J 0 bases, leaving 14 bases between the germline ends. The CDR3 contains 16 residues. The CDR3 sequence is CASSAMGGNSNQPQHF. The CDR3 DNA is TGTGCCAGCAGTGCCATGGGGGGGAATAGCAATCAGCCCCAGCATTTT.

The chain carries TRBV6-5 and TRBJ2-7; TRBD1 matches at 7 bases. CDR1 is MNHEY and CDR2 is SVGAGI in the germline V gene. The CDR3 spans 15 residues. V lost 2 bases to trimming and J lost 2 bases; unmatched junction nucleotides: 6. DNA for the CDR3: TGTGCCAGCAGTTACACGGGACAGCCGACCTACGAGCAGTACTTC. Residues: CASSYTGQPTYEQYF.

This sequence joins TRBV9 and TRBJ1-6; no definite D call. CDR3 length: 13 residues. Germline V gives CDR1 SGDLS, CDR2 YYNGEE. V shed 3 bases and J shed 5 bases, with 6 bases lying between them. This chain's CDR3 is CASSGANNSPLHF. The CDR3 DNA follows: TGTGCCAGCAGCGGGGCCAATAATTCACCCCTCCACTTT.

This clone was counted between two and nine times. J is TRBJ1-5 and V is TRBV3-1 (or the pseudogene TRBV3-2); no definite D call. The CDR3 runs 14 residues. Trimming shortened V by 1 base and J by 7 bases, and 11 bases separated the two germline ends. Germline CDR1 is LGHDT and CDR2 is YNNKEL (reference sequence). CDR3 DNA sequence: TGTGCCAGCAGCCAAGCTGGGCCTGGGCAGCCCCAGCATTTT. Its translation is CASSQAGPGQPQHF.

This clone was recorded a few times. J is TRBJ2-4 and V is TRBV11-2; D not resolved. This CDR3 spans 13 amino acids. Deletions cut 4 bases from V and 4 bases from J, with 8 bases between. The germline CDR1 and CDR2 sequences are SGHAT and FQNNGV. In nucleotides, the CDR3 is TGTGCCAGCAGCTCAACAGAAAAAAACATTCAGTACTTC. This sequence encodes CASSSTEKNIQYF.

This rearrangement joins TRBV2 to TRBJ2-2; TRBD1 agrees at 7 bases. Germline trimming cut 4 bases from V and 0 bases from J; bases unmatched to any gene: 2. Germline V CDR1 and CDR2: SNHLY, FYNNEI. CDR3 size: 15 residues. The CDR3 reads CASSAQGANTGELFF. The CDR3 DNA sequence: TGTGCCAGCAGTGCTCAGGGGGCGAACACCGGGGAGCTGTTTTTT. Full variable domain (remainder filled in from reference TRBV2 and TRBJ2-2): EPEVTQTPSHQVTQMGQEVILRCVPISNHLYFYWYRQILGQKVEFLVSFYNNEISEKSEIFDDQFSVERPDGSNFTLKIRSTKLEDSAMYFCASSAQGANTGELFFGEGSRLTVL.

The table lists this clone with a few counts. The chain uses TRBV29-1 and TRBJ2-1; D is ambiguous. The length of the CDR3 is 13 residues. The germline CDR1 and CDR2 sequences are SQVTM and ANQGSEA. The V end lost 3 bases, the J end lost 6 bases, and 12 bases lay between the germline ends. CDR3 region: CSVERIGINEQFF. The CDR3 nucleotides are TGCAGCGTTGAGAGGATCGGCATCAATGAGCAGTTCTTC.

The gene calls are TRBV7-8 and TRBJ1-1; D gene ambiguous. Deletions cut 2 bases from V and 0 bases from J, with 7 bases between. CDR1 and CDR2 (germline): SGHVS, FQNEAQ. The CDR3 has 14 amino acids. This CDR3 reads CASSLFAVNTEAFF. Here the CDR3 DNA reads TGTGCCAGCAGCTTATTCGCGGTGAACACTGAAGCTTTCTTT. The full variable domain, its missing parts supplied by reference TRBV7-8 and TRBJ1-1, is GAGVSQSPRYKVAKRGQDVALRCDPISGHVSLFWYQQALGQGPEFLTYFQNEAQLDKSGLPSDRFFAERPEGSVSTLKIQRTQQEDSAVYLCASSLFAVNTEAFFGQGTRLTVV.